This is a list of T cell receptor beta chains from one sample in a study of OX40 agonist ivuxolimab in advanced cancers. Using immunoSEQ multiplex PCR, the repertoire was profiled, and TCRdb retains in-frame clones only, with some absent. Found here are tens of thousands of clones, about 90% of them singletons; the top ten hold about 0.72%. The sample was CD4+ or CD8+ T cells sorted from blood, taken in a trial of the OX40 agonist ivuxolimab. The receptors were gathered from an adult with an advanced solid tumor such as melanoma, head and neck, liver or kidney cancer. CDR3s include the opening cysteine and the closing phenylalanine or tryptophan. The D gene is left open where the match is weak. Clone sizes are given selectively: once, few, many, or a class where the clone is expanded.

TRBV18	TRBJ2-7	few	NA	CASSRGAGEGVNEQYF	TGTGCCAGCTCACGGGGTGCAGGGGAAGGTGTCAACGAGCAGTACTTC
TRBV9	TRBJ2-2	NA	NA	CASSLGGFTGELFF	TGTGCCAGCAGCTTAGGGGGGTTCACCGGGGAGCTGTTTTTT
TRBV6-5	TRBJ2-2	once	TRBD1	CASNGPGGNTGELFF	TGTGCCAGCAATGGTCCAGGGGGGAACACCGGGGAGCTGTTTTTT
TRBV28	TRBJ2-7	NA	NA	CASNTPRGGEQYF	TGTGCCAGCAACACCCCCCGGGGTGGTGAGCAGTACTTC
TRBV6-4	TRBJ2-3	few	TRBD2	CASSVRRLAGAIGTQYF	TGTGCCAGCAGTGTCCGACGGCTAGCGGGAGCGATTGGTACGCAGTATTTT
TRBV6-5	TRBJ2-7	NA	TRBD2	CASSFGLAGTHEQYF	TGTGCCAGCAGTTTCGGACTAGCGGGAACCCACGAGCAGTACTTC
TRBV6-9	TRBJ2-7	NA	TRBD2	CASSPFSCGLAGVGEQYF	TGTGCCAGCAGTCCTTTTTCGTGCGGACTAGCGGGAGTTGGAGAGCAGTACTTC
TRBV7-2	TRBJ2-3	NA	TRBD2	CASSWLAGGGSDTQYF	TGTGCCAGCAGCTGGTTAGCGGGAGGTGGATCAGATACGCAGTATTTT
TRBV7-2	TRBJ2-3	once	NA	CASSPETITDTQYF	TGTGCCAGCAGCCCCGAGACAATCACAGATACGCAGTATTTT
TRBV19	TRBJ2-1	NA	NA	CASTPQGKYEQFF	TGTGCCAGTACGCCCCAGGGAAAGTATGAGCAGTTCTTC
TRBV15	TRBJ2-5	once	NA	CATSRDQYQTQYF	TGTGCCACCAGCAGAGATCAATACCAGACCCAGTACTTC
TRBV5-1	TRBJ2-7	NA	NA	CASTFGRSPITAYEQYF	TGCGCCAGCACTTTCGGCCGGTCCCCGATTACCGCCTACGAGCAGTACTTC
TRBV28	TRBJ1-1	NA	NA	CASSTVGGANTEAFF	TGTGCCAGCAGTACCGTTGGGGGGGCAAACACTGAAGCTTTCTTT
TRBV7-2	TRBJ2-1	NA	TRBD2	CASSSRLAGGSEQFF	TGTGCCAGCAGCTCTAGACTAGCGGGAGGGAGTGAGCAGTTCTTC
TRBV29-1	TRBJ2-1	NA	NA	CSVVSATYNEQFF	TGCAGCGTTGTTTCAGCGACCTACAATGAGCAGTTCTTC
TRBV6-1	TRBJ1-5	NA	NA	CASGLGNSPQQPQHF	TGTGCCAGCGGTTTAGGGAATTCGCCCCAACAGCCCCAGCATTTT
TRBV4-3	TRBJ2-3	NA	TRBD2	CASSQSSGRATDTQYF	TGCGCCAGCAGCCAATCAAGCGGGAGGGCAACAGATACGCAGTATTTT
TRBV7-2	TRBJ1-5	NA	NA	CASSIIPEQPQHF	TGTGCCAGCAGCATAATCCCGGAGCAGCCCCAGCATTTT
TRBV18	TRBJ2-7	NA	NA	CASSPVRSGEQYF	TGTGCCAGCTCACCGGTTAGGTCTGGCGAGCAGTACTTC
TRBV10-1	TRBJ1-4	NA	TRBD1	CASSETGDEKLFF	TGCGCCAGCAGTGAGACAGGGGACGAAAAACTGTTTTTT
TRBV4-1	TRBJ1-2	NA	NA	CASSQLVKNYGYTF	TGCGCCAGCAGCCAACTGGTCAAAAACTATGGCTACACCTTC
TRBV11-3	TRBJ2-1	NA	NA	CASSSRGSAPPGGEQFF	TGTGCCAGCAGCAGTCGGGGAAGCGCTCCACCCGGGGGTGAGCAGTTCTTC
TRBV28	TRBJ2-1	NA	NA	CASSVPGRNTGYEQFF	TGTGCCAGCAGTGTCCCGGGACGGAACACGGGGTATGAGCAGTTCTTC
TRBV7-3	TRBJ2-7	NA	NA	CASSCQQRMVNEQYF	TGTGCCAGCAGCTGCCAGCAAAGGATGGTCAACGAGCAGTACTTC
TRBV15	TRBJ2-5	NA	NA	CATSVGAPGETQYF	TGTGCCACCAGCGTGGGGGCCCCTGGGGAGACCCAGTACTTC
TRBV30	TRBJ1-3	NA	NA	CAWSAFSGNTIYF	TGTGCCTGGAGTGCTTTTTCTGGAAACACCATATATTTT
TRBV5-8	TRBJ2-5	NA	NA	CASSLQQGGGETQYF	TGTGCCAGCAGCTTGCAACAGGGTGGGGGAGAGACCCAGTACTTC
TRBV7-3	TRBJ2-5	medium-sized	NA	CASSLRPGETQYF	TGTGCCAGCAGCTTGAGACCCGGGGAGACCCAGTACTTC
TRBV10-3	TRBJ2-2	NA	NA	CAISEGHGTGELFF	TGTGCCATCAGTGAAGGACATGGCACCGGGGAGCTGTTTTTT
TRBV25-1	TRBJ1-3	few	NA	CASSEPGGNTIYF	TGTGCCAGCAGTGAACCCGGTGGAAACACCATATATTTT
TRBV4-2	TRBJ2-1	NA	TRBD1	CASSQDWAGQGRNEQFF	TGTGCCAGCAGCCAAGATTGGGCGGGACAGGGGCGCAATGAGCAGTTCTTC
TRBV10-3	TRBJ1-1	NA	NA	CAISRDKEAEAFF	TGTGCCATCAGTAGAGACAAGGAGGCTGAAGCTTTCTTT
TRBV19	TRBJ2-7	NA	NA	CASSIDGSFVATEQYF	TGTGCCAGTAGTATAGATGGGAGTTTTGTGGCAACCGAGCAGTACTTC
TRBV6-6	TRBJ1-5	NA	NA	CASSYDSNQPQHF	TGTGCCAGCAGTTACGACAGCAATCAGCCCCAGCATTTT
TRBV9	TRBJ1-1	NA	NA	CASSANTNTEAFF	TGTGCCAGCAGCGCCAACACTAACACTGAAGCTTTCTTT
TRBV19	TRBJ1-5	NA	TRBD1	CASSTTGNNQPQHF	TGTGCCAGTAGTACGACAGGGAACAATCAGCCCCAGCATTTT
TRBV2	TRBJ2-5	NA	NA	CASWRTPQETQYF	TGTGCCAGCTGGCGGACACCTCAAGAGACCCAGTACTTC
TRBV29-1	TRBJ2-2	NA	TRBD2	CSGTSNTGELFF	TGCAGCGGGACTAGCAACACCGGGGAGCTGTTTTTT
TRBV10-3	TRBJ2-4	NA	NA	CAISEPRAGDIQYF	TGTGCCATCAGTGAGCCCAGGGCTGGAGACATTCAGTACTTC
TRBV30	TRBJ1-2	NA	NA	CAWASYSGYRTF	TGTGCCTGGGCCAGCTACTCGGGGTATCGCACCTTC
TRBV5-6	TRBJ1-4	NA	TRBD1	CASSSNRGKLFF	TGTGCCAGCAGCTCGAACAGGGGTAAACTGTTTTTT
TRBV5-1	TRBJ2-1	NA	NA	CASSLAGGTAYNEQFF	TGCGCCAGCAGCTTGGCCGGCGGGACCGCCTACAATGAGCAGTTCTTC
TRBV7-2	TRBJ2-3	NA	TRBD2	CASSLVLAGGPDTQYF	TGTGCCAGCAGCTTAGTTCTAGCGGGAGGGCCAGATACGCAGTATTTT
TRBV10-3	TRBJ2-1	NA	TRBD2	CAISVRAGTGNEQFF	TGTGCCATCAGTGTCCGAGCGGGAACGGGGAATGAGCAGTTCTTC
TRBV28	TRBJ1-3	NA	NA	CASNGSPLIGNTIYF	TGTGCCAGCAATGGTTCGCCCTTGATTGGAAACACCATATATTTT
TRBV11-2	TRBJ2-4	NA	NA	CASSLGQSF	TGTGCCAGCAGCTTAGGTCAGTCCTTC
TRBV14	TRBJ2-1	NA	NA	CASSPYKGDYNEQFF	TGTGCCAGCAGCCCCTATAAGGGTGACTACAATGAGCAGTTCTTC
TRBV2	TRBJ2-5	NA	NA	CASRTLDPAQYF	TGTGCCAGCAGGACCCTCGACCCAGCCCAGTACTTC
TRBV28	TRBJ1-1	NA	TRBD1	CASSRTGMAPNEAFF	TGTGCCAGCAGTAGGACAGGGATGGCTCCGAATGAAGCTTTCTTT
TRBV7-9	TRBJ2-3	NA	NA	CASLLTDTQYF	TGTGCCAGCTTACTCACAGATACGCAGTATTTT
TRBV7-2	TRBJ2-7	NA	NA	CASSDRVDEQYF	TGTGCCAGCAGCGACCGGGTCGACGAGCAGTACTTC
TRBV28	TRBJ1-2	few	TRBD1	CASSFEGGRRGYTF	TGTGCCAGCAGTTTCGAAGGGGGCAGGCGAGGCTACACCTTC
TRBV28	TRBJ2-3	NA	NA	CASGLGTDTQYF	TGTGCCAGCGGGCTGGGCACAGATACGCAGTATTTT
TRBV6-1	TRBJ2-1	NA	NA	CASSEAPFRQFF	TGTGCCAGCAGTGAAGCACCGTTCCGGCAGTTCTTC
TRBV9	TRBJ1-3	NA	NA	CASGGRSGNTIYF	TGTGCCAGCGGAGGGCGCTCTGGAAACACCATATATTTT
TRBV7-2	TRBJ2-2	NA	TRBD2	CASSKGTSGSMSGELFF	TGTGCCAGCAGCAAGGGGACTAGCGGATCGATGTCCGGGGAGCTGTTTTTT
TRBV9	TRBJ1-3	NA	NA	CASSNRGNTIYF	TGTGCCAGCAGCAACCGGGGAAACACCATATATTTT
TRBV7-2	TRBJ2-2	NA	TRBD1	CASSLVWSGTGNTGELFF	TGTGCCAGCAGCTTAGTTTGGTCGGGGACAGGGAATACCGGGGAGCTGTTTTTT
TRBV6-4	TRBJ2-2	NA	NA	CASSGDTGELFF	TGTGCCAGCAGCGGAGACACCGGGGAGCTGTTTTTT
TRBV7-6	TRBJ2-5	NA	TRBD1	CASSIQDRAGETQYF	TGTGCCAGCAGTATTCAGGACAGGGCGGGAGAGACCCAGTACTTC